Sequencing of this T cell receptor (beta chain) was carried out in a study of OX40 agonist ivuxolimab in advanced cancers. Study overall: A mean age of approximately 64 years, range about 23 to 90, was recorded, and approximately 85% were male.

Clones were sequenced by immunoSEQ multiplex PCR, and TCRdb holds only the in-frame ones, with some missing. This repertoire shows about 58,000 clones, about nine tenths found once; its top ten account for 0.76%. Trimming stripped 7 bases from V and 1 base from J, with 7 bases between. The CDR3 has 12 residues. Germline V gene data show CDR1 as SGHRS and CDR2 as YFSETQ. J is TRBJ2-3 and V is TRBV5-1; D remains unclear. The specimen was CD4+ or CD8+ T cells sorted from blood, collected in a trial of the OX40 agonist ivuxolimab. The source of this sequence is an adult with an advanced solid tumor such as melanoma, head and neck, liver or kidney cancer. The CDR3 protein is CASRLGTDTQYF. The CDR3 coding sequence is TGCGCCAGCCGGCTGGGCACAGATACGCAGTATTTT.